The 8 T cell receptor beta chains below were found in one sample sequenced in a study of technical replicates of blood from several donors. Here immunoSEQ multiplex PCR was the method, and the copy in TCRdb shows in-frame clones only, minus some. The repertoire has about 82,000 clones, nearly 96% of them found once; the top ten carry about 0.41%. The sample comprised T cells isolated from PBMCs. The receptor set was obtained from a human donor in good health.

In its sample, this clone was seen once. The V call is TRBV28, the J call TRBJ2-3; D might be TRBD1 (6 bases). The CDR3 is made up of 16 amino acids. V lost 7 bases to trimming and J lost 2 bases, with 19 bases between them. Germline V gives CDR1 MDHEN, CDR2 SYDVKM. The CDR3 sequence: CASMGSYGTNTDTQYF. The DNA for the CDR3 is TGTGCCAGCATGGGATCGTACGGGACAAACACAGATACGCAGTATTTT.

The chain joins TRBV5-1 to TRBJ2-7; no firm D call. Germline CDR1 and CDR2: SGHRS and YFSETQ. V was shortened by 2 bases and J by 3 bases, with 15 bases between the two germline ends. CDR3 length equals 15 residues. The CDR3 DNA reads TGCGCCAGCAGCTTAACCGGGTCCGCCGGCTACGAGCAGTACTTC. Its translation: CASSLTGSAGYEQYF.

The V gene is TRBV6-6, the J gene TRBJ2-5, with TRBD1 identical over 7 bases. The CDR3 consists of 15 residues. Germline trimming cut 7 bases from V and 5 bases from J; bases unmatched to any gene: 13. Per the germline V gene, CDR1 is MNHNY and CDR2 is SVGAGI (reference sequence). CDR3 coding DNA: TGTGCCAGCACTTTAGACAGGGTCAGTGGGGAGACCCAGTACTTC. It translates to CASTLDRVSGETQYF.

The chain has TRBV6-5 and TRBJ1-1, with no clear D. Trimming removed 5 bases from V and 6 bases from J, with 13 bases in between. The V gene's germline CDR1 is MNHEY and CDR2 SVGAGI. The CDR3 is 13 residues long. The CDR3, as DNA: TGTGCCAGCAGTCCACGTCCCGAGGCTGAAGCTTTCTTT. Residues: CASSPRPEAEAFF.

The CDR3 bases are TGTGCCAGTAGTGACAGGGGTCACAATGAGCAGTTCTTC. Translating gives CASSDRGHNEQFF. The rearrangement uses TRBV19 and TRBJ2-1; 8 nucleotides align to TRBD1. CDR3 length: 13 amino acids. CDR1 and CDR2 (germline): LNHDA, SQIVND (reference sequence). The junction had 2 bases not matched to a gene; V was cut back by 5 bases and J by 5 bases.

The chain carries TRBV5-6 and TRBJ2-3; D is possibly TRBD1 (5 bases). Germline values: CDR1 SGHDT, CDR2 YYEEEE. The V and J ends lost 0 bases and 6 bases respectively, with 8 bases between them. This CDR3 is built from 13 residues. The CDR3 DNA sequence: TGTGCCAGCAGCTTGGCAGGGCCCGATACGCAGTATTTT. This gives the protein CASSLAGPDTQYF.

This sequence joins TRBV6-1 and TRBJ2-2; D call uncertain. The CDR3 covers 12 residues. Germline CDR1 is MNHNS and CDR2 is SASEGT. The V gene lost 2 bases and the J gene lost 7 bases, with 5 bases spanning the gap. The CDR3 sequence: CASSEFLGELFF. Written as DNA, the CDR3 is TGTGCCAGCAGTGAATTTCTCGGGGAGCTGTTTTTT.

V is TRBV6-5 and J is TRBJ2-1; 11 nucleotides agree with TRBD2. The CDR3 extends over 15 amino acids. The junction had 8 bases not matched to a gene; V was cut back by 7 bases and J by 6 bases. The germline gives CDR1 MNHEY, CDR2 SVGAGI. CDR3 in amino acids: CASTTGTSGTNEQFF. The CDR3 DNA reads as TGTGCCAGCACCACCGGGACTAGCGGAACCAATGAGCAGTTCTTC.